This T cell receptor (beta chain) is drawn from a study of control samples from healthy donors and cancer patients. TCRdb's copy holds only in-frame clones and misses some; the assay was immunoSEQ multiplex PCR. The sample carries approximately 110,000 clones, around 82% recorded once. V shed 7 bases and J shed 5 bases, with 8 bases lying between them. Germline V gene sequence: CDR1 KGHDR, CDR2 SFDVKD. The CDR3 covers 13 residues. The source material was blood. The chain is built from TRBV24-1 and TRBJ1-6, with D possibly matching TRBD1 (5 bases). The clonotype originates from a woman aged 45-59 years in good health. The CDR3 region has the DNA TGTGCCACCAGCGGACACGATAATTCACCCCTCCACTTT. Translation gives CATSGHDNSPLHF.